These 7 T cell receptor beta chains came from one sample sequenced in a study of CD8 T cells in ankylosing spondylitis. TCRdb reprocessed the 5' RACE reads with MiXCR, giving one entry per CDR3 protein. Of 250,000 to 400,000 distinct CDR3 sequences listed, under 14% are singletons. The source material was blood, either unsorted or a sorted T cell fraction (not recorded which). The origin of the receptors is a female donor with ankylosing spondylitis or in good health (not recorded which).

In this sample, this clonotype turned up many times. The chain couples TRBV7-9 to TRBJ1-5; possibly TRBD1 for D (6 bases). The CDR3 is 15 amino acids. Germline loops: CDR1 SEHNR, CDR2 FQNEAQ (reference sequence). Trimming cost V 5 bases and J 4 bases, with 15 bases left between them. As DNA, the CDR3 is TGTGCCAGCAGCCCTACAGGGTCATCAAATCAGCCCCAGCATTTT. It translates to CASSPTGSSNQPQHF.

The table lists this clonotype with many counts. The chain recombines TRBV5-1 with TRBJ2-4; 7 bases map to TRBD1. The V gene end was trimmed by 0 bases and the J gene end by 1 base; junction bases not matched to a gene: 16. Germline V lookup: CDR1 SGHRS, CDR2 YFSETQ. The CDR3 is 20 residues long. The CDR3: CASSLEKRQGSYGAKNIQYF. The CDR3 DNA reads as TGCGCCAGCAGCTTGGAGAAGAGACAGGGCTCCTACGGGGCCAAAAACATTCAGTACTTC.

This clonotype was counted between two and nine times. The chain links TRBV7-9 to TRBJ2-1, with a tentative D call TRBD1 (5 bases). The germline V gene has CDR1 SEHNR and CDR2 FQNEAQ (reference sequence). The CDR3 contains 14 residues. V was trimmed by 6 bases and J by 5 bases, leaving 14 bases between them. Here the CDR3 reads CASSSTQGHNEQFF. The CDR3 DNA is TGTGCCAGCAGTTCAACCCAGGGCCACAATGAGCAGTTCTTC.

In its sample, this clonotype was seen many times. CDR3 residues: CASRPDSSHGYTF. In DNA form, the CDR3 reads TGCGCCAGCAGACCGGACAGTTCTCATGGCTACACCTTC. The gene calls are TRBV5-1 and TRBJ1-2, with D possibly matching TRBD1 (6 bases). This CDR3 comprises 13 residues. Germline V gene sequence: CDR1 SGHRS, CDR2 YFSETQ. V was clipped by 5 bases and J by 6 bases, with 14 bases between them.

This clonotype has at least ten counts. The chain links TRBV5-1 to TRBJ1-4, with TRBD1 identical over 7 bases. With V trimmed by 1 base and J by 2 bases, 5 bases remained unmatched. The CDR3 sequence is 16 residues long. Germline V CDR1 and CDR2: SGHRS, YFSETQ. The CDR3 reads CASSLIGTATNEKLFF. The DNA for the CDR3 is TGCGCCAGCAGCTTGATTGGGACAGCTACTAATGAAAAACTGTTTTTT.

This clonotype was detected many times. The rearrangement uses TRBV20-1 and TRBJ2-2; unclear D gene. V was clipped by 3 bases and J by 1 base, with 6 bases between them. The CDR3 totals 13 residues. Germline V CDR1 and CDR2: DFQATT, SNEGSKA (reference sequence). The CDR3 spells CSASPGNTGELFF. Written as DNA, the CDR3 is TGCAGTGCTAGCCCAGGGAACACCGGGGAGCTGTTTTTT.

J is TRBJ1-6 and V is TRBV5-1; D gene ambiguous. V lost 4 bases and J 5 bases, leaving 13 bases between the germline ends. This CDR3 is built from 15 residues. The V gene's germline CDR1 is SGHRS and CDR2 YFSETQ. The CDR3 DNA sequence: TGCGCCAGCAGCCCGGAGTGGCAGAATAATTCACCCCTCCACTTT. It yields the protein CASSPEWQNNSPLHF.